This TCR beta chain derives from a study of T cells in Graves' hyperthyroidism and ophthalmopathy. The germline V gene encodes CDR1 WNHNN and CDR2 SYGVQD (reference sequence). CDR3 length: 14 amino acids. V dropped 6 bases and J dropped 6; count of bases not matched to a gene: 11. The table lists this clonotype with many counts. Its target is not known. Using RNA transcripts as the source, TCR beta CDR3 regions were amplified. RT-PCR in the first round (using the HTBI primer set) targeted the TCR CDR3. TCRdb re-derived calls from the multiplex PCR reads in MiXCR, one entry per CDR3 protein. The sample contains fewer than 450,000 distinct CDR3 sequences, about 14% of which appear only once. Uncontrolled infections, other autoimmune diseases, pregnancy or lactation led to exclusion of patients. General observations from the study: Most thyroid clonotypes with frequency above 0.001 were detected in blood. Using 13 V-J features, a model discriminated ophthalmopathy from stable hyperthyroidism.

The source of this sequence is a man in his forties or fifties with Graves' ophthalmopathy. Material for sequencing was blood. This sequence joins TRBV10-1 and TRBJ2-7; TRBD2 matches at 7 bases. CDR3 DNA: TGCGCCAGCAGCCCGCGCGGGAGATCCGGCGAGCAGTACTTC. This codes for CASSPRGRSGEQYF.